The 14 T cell receptor beta chains below come from one sample, sequenced in a study of shared clonotypes between healthy human individuals. The table came from immunoSEQ multiplex PCR; TCRdb's copy has only in-frame clones and leaves some out. The repertoire holds roughly 700,000 clones, with around 67% as singletons. Sample: memory CD4+ T cells sorted from blood. Stated subset: CD45RA-negative fraction. These receptors all stem from a young woman in good health.

The chain couples TRBV19 to TRBJ2-1; 9 bases match TRBD2. J gave up 9 bases and V 4 bases, and 13 bases lay outside the gene matches. Germline V gene lookup returns CDR1 LNHDA and CDR2 SQIVND (reference sequence). The CDR3 totals 16 residues. The CDR3 nucleotides are TGTGCCAGTAGTAATAGCGGGAGCCTCCTACAAAGTGAGCAGTTCTTC. As protein: CASSNSGSLLQSEQFF.

V usage is TRBV28 and J usage is TRBJ2-5, with D perhaps matching TRBD2 (6 bases). Trimming took off 5 bases at V and 1 base at J, with 14 bases between the two ends. Germline CDR1 reads MDHEN; CDR2 reads SYDVKM. The CDR3 length is 15 residues. DNA for the CDR3: TGTGCCAGCAGTCCGGGCTGGGACTTCCAAGAGACCCAGTACTTC. Amino acid sequence: CASSPGWDFQETQYF.

V is TRBV29-1 and J is TRBJ2-1; 7 bases fit TRBD2. V was clipped by 5 bases and J by 3 bases; unmatched bases: 16. Germline assignment: CDR1 SQVTM and CDR2 ANQGSEA. The CDR3 is made up of 17 amino acids. CDR3 sequence (DNA): TGCAGCGTTCCCCGGGGAGCGGGAACAGACCGCTACAATGAGCAGTTCTTC. Protein: CSVPRGAGTDRYNEQFF.

The V and J genes are TRBV5-1 and TRBJ2-6; the match to TRBD1 covers 7 bases. The ends lost 5 bases at V and 0 bases at J; junction bases unmatched: 5. Germline CDR1 SGHRS, CDR2 YFSETQ. CDR3 length: 16 residues. The CDR3 protein is CASSRTGASGANVLTF. The CDR3 DNA is TGCGCCAGCAGTCGGACAGGAGCCTCTGGGGCCAACGTCCTGACTTTC.

A single count supports this clone. This chain uses TRBV28 with TRBJ1-2; D remains unclear. With 6 bases removed from V and 8 bases from J, the gap between germline ends came to 16 bases. Germline lookup yields CDR1 MDHEN and CDR2 SYDVKM. CDR3 length: 13 amino acids. CDR3 nucleotide sequence: TGTGCCAGCAGGTTCCCCCGGGGTTTCGGCTACACCTTC. Translation: CASRFPRGFGYTF.

The chain uses TRBV19 and TRBJ2-3; TRBD2 agrees at 10 bases. The CDR3 spans 14 residues. V dropped 6 bases and J dropped 1; count of bases not matched to a gene: 1. The germline V gene has CDR1 LNHDA and CDR2 SQIVND (reference sequence). For the CDR3, the DNA is TGTGCCAGTAGGGGGACTAGCGGCACAGATACGCAGTATTTT. Its translation is CASRGTSGTDTQYF. Looking up the rest from reference TRBV19 and TRBJ2-3 gives the full variable domain: DGGITQSPKYLFRKEGQNVTLSCEQNLNHDAMYWYRQDPGQGLRLIYYSQIVNDFQKGDIAEGYSVSREKKESFPLTVTSAQKNPTAFYLCASRGTSGTDTQYFGPGTRLTVL.

The chain is built from TRBV5-4 and TRBJ2-3; 14 bases map to TRBD2. The CDR3 is 19 amino acids. CDR1 is SGHNT, CDR2 YYREEE, per germline (reference sequence). Trimming cost V 0 bases and J 0 bases; bases outside gene matches: 6. CDR3: CASSLEGLAGAHSTDTQYF. Written as DNA, the CDR3 is TGTGCCAGCAGCTTGGAGGGACTAGCGGGAGCCCATAGCACAGATACGCAGTATTTT. Together with reference TRBV5-4 and TRBJ2-3, the CDR3 gives the full variable domain: ETGVTQSPTHLIKTRGQQVTLRCSSQSGHNTVSWYQQALGQGPQFIFQYYREEENGRGNFPPRFSGLQFPNYSSELNVNALELDDSALYLCASSLEGLAGAHSTDTQYFGPGTRLTVL.

The chain uses TRBV5-6 and TRBJ1-2, with D unclear. The ends were cut back, 0 bases at V and 7 bases at J, with 10 bases in the middle. This CDR3 is built from 13 residues. Germline V CDR1 and CDR2: SGHDT, YYEEEE. CDR3 DNA: TGTGCCAGCAGCTTGGCGAGGCACGGTGGCTACACCTTC. It specifies CASSLARHGGYTF.

This clone came up once. V gene TRBV9 combines with J gene TRBJ2-7; TRBD2 aligns across 11 bases. J was trimmed by 5 bases and V by 3 bases; bases with no gene match: 7. CDR1 is SGDLS, CDR2 YYNGEE, per germline. The CDR3 has 15 amino acids. CDR3 sequence: CASSARLAGSDEQYF. The CDR3 nucleotides are TGTGCCAGCAGCGCTCGACTAGCGGGGTCCGACGAGCAGTACTTC.

The rearrangement joins TRBV4-1 to TRBJ2-5; D tentatively fits TRBD1 or TRBD2 (6 bases each). V was cut by 0 bases and J by 7 bases, with 18 bases left in between. The CDR3 contains 16 residues. Looked up from germline, CDR1 is MGHRA and CDR2 is YSYEKL. CDR3 DNA sequence: TGCGCCAGCAGCCAAGATGAAGGAGGGGGACTCGCGACCCAGTACTTC. Protein: CASSQDEGGGLATQYF.

The CDR3 here is CASSGAGQNQPQHF. In DNA, the CDR3 is TGTGCCAGCAGTGGAGCAGGGCAAAATCAGCCCCAGCATTTT. The chain joins TRBV28 to TRBJ1-5; tentatively, D is TRBD1 (5 bases). The CDR3 is 14 residues long. CDR1 is MDHEN and CDR2 is SYDVKM in the germline V gene. V was cut by 5 bases and J by 4 bases, with 12 bases left in between.

This chain joins TRBV28 and TRBJ2-1; 8 nucleotides agree with TRBD2. The V segment lost 2 bases and the J segment 3 bases; nucleotides outside the gene matches: 3. The germline CDR1 and CDR2 sequences are MDHEN and SYDVKM. This CDR3 has 15 residues. CDR3 residues: CASSLAGGGYNEQFF. The CDR3 DNA reads TGTGCCAGCAGTTTAGCGGGAGGAGGCTACAATGAGCAGTTCTTC.

This chain links TRBV6-1 with TRBJ2-5, with 10 positions matching TRBD1. The CDR3 is made up of 14 amino acids. Trimming at V came to 3 bases and at J to 5 bases, leaving 3 bases not matched to a gene. The V gene's germline CDR1 is MNHNS and CDR2 SASEGT. This CDR3 reads CASSEPGQGETQYF. The CDR3 DNA follows: TGTGCCAGCAGTGAGCCGGGACAGGGGGAGACCCAGTACTTC.

This clone is a singleton in its sample. V is TRBV30 and J is TRBJ2-2; D is unresolved. Germline values: CDR1 GTSNPN, CDR2 SVGIG (reference sequence). The CDR3 extends over 12 amino acids. The germline V and J ends were trimmed by 2 bases and 8 bases, with 9 bases remaining between them. CDR3 nucleotides: TGTGCCTGGAGTACCCTCTATGGGGAGCTGTTTTTT. It specifies CAWSTLYGELFF. The complete variable domain, with remaining parts taken from reference TRBV30 and TRBJ2-2, reads SQTIHQWPATLVQPVGSPLSLECTVEGTSNPNLYWYRQAAGRGLQLLFYSVGIGQISSEVPQNLSASRPQDRQFILSSKKLLLSDSGFYLCAWSTLYGELFFGEGSRLTVL.